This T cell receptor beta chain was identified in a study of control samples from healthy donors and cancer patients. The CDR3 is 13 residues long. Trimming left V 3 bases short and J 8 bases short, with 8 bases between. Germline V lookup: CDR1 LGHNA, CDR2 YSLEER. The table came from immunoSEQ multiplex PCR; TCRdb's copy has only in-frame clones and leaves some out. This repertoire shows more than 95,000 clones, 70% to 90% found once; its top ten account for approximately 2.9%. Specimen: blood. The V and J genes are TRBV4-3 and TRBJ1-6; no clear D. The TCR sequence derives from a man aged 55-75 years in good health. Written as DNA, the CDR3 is TGCGCCAGCAGCCACACTCGTGATTCACCCCTCCACTTT. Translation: CASSHTRDSPLHF.